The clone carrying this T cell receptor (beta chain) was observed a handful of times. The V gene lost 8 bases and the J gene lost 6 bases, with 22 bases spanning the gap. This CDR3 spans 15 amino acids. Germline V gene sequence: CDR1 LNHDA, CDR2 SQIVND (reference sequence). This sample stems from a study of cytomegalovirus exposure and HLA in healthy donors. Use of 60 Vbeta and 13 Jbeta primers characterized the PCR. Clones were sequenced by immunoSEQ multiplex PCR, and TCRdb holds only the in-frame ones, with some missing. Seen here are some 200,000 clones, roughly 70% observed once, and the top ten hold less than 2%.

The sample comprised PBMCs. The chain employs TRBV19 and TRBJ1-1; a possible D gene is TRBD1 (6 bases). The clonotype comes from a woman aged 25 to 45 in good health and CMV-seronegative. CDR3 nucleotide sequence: TGTGCCAGTGGAGAAGCCCCAACAGGGCGGGCTGAAGCTTTCTTT. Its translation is CASGEAPTGRAEAFF.